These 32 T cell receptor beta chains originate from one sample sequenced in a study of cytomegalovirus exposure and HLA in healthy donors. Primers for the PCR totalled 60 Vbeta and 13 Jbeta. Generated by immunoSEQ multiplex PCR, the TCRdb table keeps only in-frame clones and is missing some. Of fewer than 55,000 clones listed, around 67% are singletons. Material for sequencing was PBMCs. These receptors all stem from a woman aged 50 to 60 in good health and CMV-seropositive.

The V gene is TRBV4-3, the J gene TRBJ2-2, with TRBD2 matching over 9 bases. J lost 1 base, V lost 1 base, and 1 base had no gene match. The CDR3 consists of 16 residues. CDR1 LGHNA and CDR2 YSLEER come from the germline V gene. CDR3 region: CASSQGLAENTGELFF. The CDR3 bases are TGCGCCAGCAGCCAAGGACTAGCGGAGAACACCGGGGAGCTGTTTTTT.

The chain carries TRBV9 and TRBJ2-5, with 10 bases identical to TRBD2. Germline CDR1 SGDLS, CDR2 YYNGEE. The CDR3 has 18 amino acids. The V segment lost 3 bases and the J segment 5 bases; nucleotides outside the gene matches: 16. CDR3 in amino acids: CASSADGPLAGAGETQYF. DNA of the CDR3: TGTGCCAGCAGCGCCGATGGGCCTCTAGCGGGAGCGGGGGAGACCCAGTACTTC.

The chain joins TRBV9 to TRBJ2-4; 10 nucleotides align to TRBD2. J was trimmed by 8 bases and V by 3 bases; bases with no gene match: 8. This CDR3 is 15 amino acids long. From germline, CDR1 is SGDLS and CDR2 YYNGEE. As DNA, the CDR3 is TGTGCCAGCAGCGCAGCGGGGGGGCTTCAGGACATTCAGTACTTC. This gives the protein CASSAAGGLQDIQYF.

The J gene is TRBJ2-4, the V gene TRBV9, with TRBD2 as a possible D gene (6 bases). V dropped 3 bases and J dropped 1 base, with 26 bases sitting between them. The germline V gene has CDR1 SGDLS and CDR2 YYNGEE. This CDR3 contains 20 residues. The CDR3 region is CASSAGAEGRSERAKNIQYF. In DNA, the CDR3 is TGTGCCAGCAGCGCTGGGGCGGAGGGCCGAAGTGAGCGGGCCAAAAACATTCAGTACTTC.

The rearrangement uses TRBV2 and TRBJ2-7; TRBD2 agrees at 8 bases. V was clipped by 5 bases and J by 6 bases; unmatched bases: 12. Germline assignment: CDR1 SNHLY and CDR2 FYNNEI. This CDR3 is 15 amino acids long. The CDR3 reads CASSLQGAGVGEQYF. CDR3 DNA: TGTGCCAGCAGTCTCCAAGGAGCGGGGGTGGGCGAGCAGTACTTC.

The CDR3 sequence is CASSLNQGGRETQYF. CDR3 bases: TGTGCCAGCAGCTTAAACCAGGGAGGCAGGGAGACCCAGTACTTC. The rearrangement links TRBV7-9 to TRBJ2-5, with D maybe TRBD2 (6 bases). Trimming pared 2 bases from V and 5 bases from J, leaving 15 bases between. CDR3 length equals 15 residues. CDR1 is SEHNR and CDR2 is FQNEAQ in the germline V gene (reference sequence).

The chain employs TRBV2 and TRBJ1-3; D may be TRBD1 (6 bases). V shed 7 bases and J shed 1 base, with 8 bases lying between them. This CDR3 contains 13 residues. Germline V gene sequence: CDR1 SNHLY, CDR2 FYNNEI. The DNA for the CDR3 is TGTGCCAGCATCAGGGGATCTGGAAACACCATATATTTT. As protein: CASIRGSGNTIYF.

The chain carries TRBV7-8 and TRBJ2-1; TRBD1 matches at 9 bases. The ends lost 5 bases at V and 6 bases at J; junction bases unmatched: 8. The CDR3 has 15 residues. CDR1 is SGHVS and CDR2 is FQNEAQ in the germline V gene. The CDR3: CASSHYRDRVNEQFF. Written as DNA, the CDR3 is TGTGCCAGCAGCCACTACCGGGACAGGGTCAATGAGCAGTTCTTC.

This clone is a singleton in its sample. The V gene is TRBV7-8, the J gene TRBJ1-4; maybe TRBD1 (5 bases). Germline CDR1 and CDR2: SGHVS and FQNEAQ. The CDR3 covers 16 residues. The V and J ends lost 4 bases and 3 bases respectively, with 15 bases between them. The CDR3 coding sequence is TGTGCCAGCAGCTCCTATGCGGCAGGGTCTAATGAAAAACTGTTTTTT. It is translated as CASSSYAAGSNEKLFF.

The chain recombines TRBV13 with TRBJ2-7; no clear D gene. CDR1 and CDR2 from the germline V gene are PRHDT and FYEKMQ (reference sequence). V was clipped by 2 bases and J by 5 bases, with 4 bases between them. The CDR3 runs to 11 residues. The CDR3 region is CASSLSHEQYF. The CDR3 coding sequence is TGTGCCAGCAGCTTATCTCACGAGCAGTACTTC. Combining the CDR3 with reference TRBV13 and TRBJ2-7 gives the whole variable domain AAGVIQSPRHLIKEKRETATLKCYPIPRHDTVYWYQQGPGQDPQFLISFYEKMQSDKGSIPDRFSAQQFSDYHSELNMSSLELGDSALYFCASSLSHEQYFGPGTRLTVT.

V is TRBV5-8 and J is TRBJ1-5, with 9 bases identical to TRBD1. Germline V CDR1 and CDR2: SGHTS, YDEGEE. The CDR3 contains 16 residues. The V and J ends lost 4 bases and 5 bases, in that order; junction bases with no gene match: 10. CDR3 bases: TGTGCCAGCAGCCCGAGGGACAGGGAGAAGGATCAGCCCCAGCATTTT. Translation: CASSPRDREKDQPQHF.

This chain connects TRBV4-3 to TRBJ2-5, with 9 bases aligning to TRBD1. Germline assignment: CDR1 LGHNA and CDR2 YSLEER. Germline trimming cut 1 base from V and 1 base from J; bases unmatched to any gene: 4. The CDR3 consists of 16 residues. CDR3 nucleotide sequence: TGCGCCAGCAGCCAAGCCTGGGACAGGGCCCAAGAGACCCAGTACTTC. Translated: CASSQAWDRAQETQYF.

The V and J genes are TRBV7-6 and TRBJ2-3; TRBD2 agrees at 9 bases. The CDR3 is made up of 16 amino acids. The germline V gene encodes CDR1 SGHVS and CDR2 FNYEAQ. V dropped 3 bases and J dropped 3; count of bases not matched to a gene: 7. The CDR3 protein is CASSFMAGGRTDTQYF. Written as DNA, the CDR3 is TGTGCCAGCAGCTTTATGGCGGGGGGGCGTACAGATACGCAGTATTTT.

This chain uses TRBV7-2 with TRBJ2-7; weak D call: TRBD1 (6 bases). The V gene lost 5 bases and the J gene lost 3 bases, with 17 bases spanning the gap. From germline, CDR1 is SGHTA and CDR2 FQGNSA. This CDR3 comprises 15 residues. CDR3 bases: TGTGCCAGCAGCCCTATCCGGGACATCCGCTACGAGCAGTACTTC. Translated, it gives CASSPIRDIRYEQYF. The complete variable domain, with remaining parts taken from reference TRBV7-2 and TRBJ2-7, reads GAGVSQSPSNKVTEKGKDVELRCDPISGHTALYWYRQSLGQGLEFLIYFQGNSAPDKSGLPSDRFSAERTGGSVSTLTIQRTQQEDSAVYLCASSPIRDIRYEQYFGPGTRLTVT.

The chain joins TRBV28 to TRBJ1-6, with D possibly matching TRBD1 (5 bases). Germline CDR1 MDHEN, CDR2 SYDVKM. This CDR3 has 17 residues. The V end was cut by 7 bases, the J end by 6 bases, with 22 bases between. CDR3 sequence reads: CASTSSGADSVNSPLHF. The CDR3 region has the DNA TGTGCCAGCACGTCGAGTGGGGCCGATTCTGTTAATTCACCCCTCCACTTT.

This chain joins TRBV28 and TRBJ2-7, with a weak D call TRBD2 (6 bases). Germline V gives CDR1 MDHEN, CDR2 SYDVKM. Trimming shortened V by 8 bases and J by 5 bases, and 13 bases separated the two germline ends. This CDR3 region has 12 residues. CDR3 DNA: TGTGCCAGCCGAACTAGCTTCCACGAGCAGTACTTC. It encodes CASRTSFHEQYF.

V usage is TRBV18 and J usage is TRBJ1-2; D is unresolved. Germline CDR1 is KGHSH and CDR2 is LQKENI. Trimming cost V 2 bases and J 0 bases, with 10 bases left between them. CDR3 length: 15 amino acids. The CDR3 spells CASSPSPGTNYGYTF. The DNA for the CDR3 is TGTGCCAGCTCACCAAGTCCAGGAACTAACTATGGCTACACCTTC.

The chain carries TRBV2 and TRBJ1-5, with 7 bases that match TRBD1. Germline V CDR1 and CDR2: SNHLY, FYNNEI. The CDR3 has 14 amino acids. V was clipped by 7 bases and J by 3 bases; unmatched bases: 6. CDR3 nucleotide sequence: TGTGCCAGCACCCTGACAGGGTCCAATCAGCCCCAGCATTTT. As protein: CASTLTGSNQPQHF. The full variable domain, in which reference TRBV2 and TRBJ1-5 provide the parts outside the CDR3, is EPEVTQTPSHQVTQMGQEVILRCVPISNHLYFYWYRQILGQKVEFLVSFYNNEISEKSEIFDDQFSVERPDGSNFTLKIRSTKLEDSAMYFCASTLTGSNQPQHFGDGTRLSIL.

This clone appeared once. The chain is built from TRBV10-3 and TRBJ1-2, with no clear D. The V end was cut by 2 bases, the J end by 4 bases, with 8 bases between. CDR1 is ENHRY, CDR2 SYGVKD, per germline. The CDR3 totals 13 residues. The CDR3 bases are TGTGCCATCAGTGAGGGGGAGTTCTATGGCTACACCTTC. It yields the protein CAISEGEFYGYTF.

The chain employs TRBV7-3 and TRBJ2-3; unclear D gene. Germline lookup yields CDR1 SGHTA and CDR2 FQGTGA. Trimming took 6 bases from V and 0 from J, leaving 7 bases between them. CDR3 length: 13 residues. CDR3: CASSYSSTDTQYF. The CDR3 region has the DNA TGTGCCAGCAGTTACAGTAGCACAGATACGCAGTATTTT.

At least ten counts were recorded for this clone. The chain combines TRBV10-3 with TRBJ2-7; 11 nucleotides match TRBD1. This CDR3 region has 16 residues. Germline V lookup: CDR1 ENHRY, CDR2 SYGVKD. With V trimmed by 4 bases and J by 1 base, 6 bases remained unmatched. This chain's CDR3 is CAISGGQGVKSYEQYF. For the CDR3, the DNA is TGTGCCATCAGTGGGGGACAGGGGGTTAAATCCTACGAGCAGTACTTC.

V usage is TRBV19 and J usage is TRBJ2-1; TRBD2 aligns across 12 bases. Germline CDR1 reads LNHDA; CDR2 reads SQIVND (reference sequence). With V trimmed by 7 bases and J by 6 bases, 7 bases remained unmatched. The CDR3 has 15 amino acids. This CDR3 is CASTPGLAGLNEQFF. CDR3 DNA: TGTGCCAGTACCCCGGGACTAGCGGGCCTCAATGAGCAGTTCTTC.

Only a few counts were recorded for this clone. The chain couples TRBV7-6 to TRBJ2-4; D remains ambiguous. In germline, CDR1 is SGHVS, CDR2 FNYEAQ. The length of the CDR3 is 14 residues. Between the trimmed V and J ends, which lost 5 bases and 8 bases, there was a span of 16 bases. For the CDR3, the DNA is TGTGCCAGCAGCCCCCAGGCTACCTTAGACATTCAGTACTTC. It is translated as CASSPQATLDIQYF.

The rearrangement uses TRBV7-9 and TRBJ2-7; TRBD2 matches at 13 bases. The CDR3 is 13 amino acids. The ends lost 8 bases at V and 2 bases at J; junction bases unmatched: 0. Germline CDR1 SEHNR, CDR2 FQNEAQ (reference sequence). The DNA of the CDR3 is TGTGCCAGCGGACTAGCGGGAGCCTACGAGCAGTACTTC. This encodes CASGLAGAYEQYF. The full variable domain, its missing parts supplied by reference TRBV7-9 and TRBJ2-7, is DTGVSQNPRHKITKRGQNVTFRCDPISEHNRLYWYRQTLGQGPEFLTYFQNEAQLEKSRLLSDRFSAERPKGSFSTLEIQRTEQGDSAMYLCASGLAGAYEQYFGPGTRLTVT.

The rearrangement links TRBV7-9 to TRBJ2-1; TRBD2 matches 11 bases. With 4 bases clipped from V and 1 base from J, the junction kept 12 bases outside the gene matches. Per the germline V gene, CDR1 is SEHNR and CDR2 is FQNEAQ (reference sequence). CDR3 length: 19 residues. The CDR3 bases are TGTGCCAGCAGCTATCCTACCGGGACTAGCGGCTTGTCCTACAATGAGCAGTTCTTC. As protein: CASSYPTGTSGLSYNEQFF.

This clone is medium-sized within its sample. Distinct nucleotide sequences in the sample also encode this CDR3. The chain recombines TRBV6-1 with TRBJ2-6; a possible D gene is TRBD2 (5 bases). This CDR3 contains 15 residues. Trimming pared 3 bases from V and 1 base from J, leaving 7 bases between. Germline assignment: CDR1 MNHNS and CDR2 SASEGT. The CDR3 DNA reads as TGTGCCAGCAGTGACCGGGGATCTGGGGCCAACGTCCTGACTTTC. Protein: CASSDRGSGANVLTF.

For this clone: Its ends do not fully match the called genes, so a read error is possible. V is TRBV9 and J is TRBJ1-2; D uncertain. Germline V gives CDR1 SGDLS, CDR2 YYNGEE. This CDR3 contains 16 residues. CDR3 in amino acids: CASSVGQNLANYGYAF. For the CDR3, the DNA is TGTGCCAGCAGCGTAGGGCAGAACCTAGCTAACTATGGCTACGCCTTC. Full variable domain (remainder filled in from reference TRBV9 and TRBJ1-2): DSGVTQTPKHLITATGQRVTLRCSPRSGDLSVYWYQQSLDQGLQFLIQYYNGEERAKGNILERFSAQQFPDLHSELNLSSLELGDSALYFCASSVGQNLANYGYAFGSGTRLTVV.

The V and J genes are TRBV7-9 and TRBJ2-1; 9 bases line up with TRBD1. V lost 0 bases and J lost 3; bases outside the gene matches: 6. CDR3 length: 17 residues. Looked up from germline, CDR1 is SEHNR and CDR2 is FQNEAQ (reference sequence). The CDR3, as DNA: TGTGCCAGCAGCTTAGCGTCCGGGACAGGGTTCTACAATGAGCAGTTCTTC. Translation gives CASSLASGTGFYNEQFF.

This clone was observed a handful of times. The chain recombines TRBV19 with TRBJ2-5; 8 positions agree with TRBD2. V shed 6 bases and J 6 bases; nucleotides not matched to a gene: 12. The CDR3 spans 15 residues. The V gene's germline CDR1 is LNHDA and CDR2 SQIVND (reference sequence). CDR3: CASRVTSGGLKTQYF. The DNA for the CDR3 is TGTGCCAGTAGGGTCACCAGCGGGGGCTTAAAGACCCAGTACTTC.

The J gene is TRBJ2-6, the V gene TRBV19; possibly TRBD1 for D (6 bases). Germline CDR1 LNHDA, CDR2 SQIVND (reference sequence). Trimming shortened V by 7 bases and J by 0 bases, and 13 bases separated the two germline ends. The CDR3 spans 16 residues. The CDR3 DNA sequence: TGTGCCAGTAACCCCGGACAGCACTCTGGGGCCAACGTCCTGACTTTC. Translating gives CASNPGQHSGANVLTF. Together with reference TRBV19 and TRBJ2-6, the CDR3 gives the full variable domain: DGGITQSPKYLFRKEGQNVTLSCEQNLNHDAMYWYRQDPGQGLRLIYYSQIVNDFQKGDIAEGYSVSREKKESFPLTVTSAQKNPTAFYLCASNPGQHSGANVLTFGAGSRLTVL.

As DNA, the CDR3 is TGTGCCAGTAGTATTAGCAAATCGCTGGAAGCTTTCTTT. Its protein is CASSISKSLEAFF. This chain joins TRBV19 and TRBJ1-1; D is unclear. The germline gives CDR1 LNHDA, CDR2 SQIVND (reference sequence). The CDR3 runs 13 residues. V was pared by 3 bases and J by 8 bases, with 13 bases between.

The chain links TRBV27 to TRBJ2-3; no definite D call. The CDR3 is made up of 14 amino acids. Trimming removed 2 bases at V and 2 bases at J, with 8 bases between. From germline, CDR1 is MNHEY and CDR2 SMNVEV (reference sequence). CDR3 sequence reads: CASSLGRNTDTQYF. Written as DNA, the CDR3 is TGTGCCAGCAGTTTAGGCAGAAACACAGATACGCAGTATTTT.